The present entry profiles one TCR beta chain with its context. This sample was included in a study of blood T cell repertoires in COVID-19. Study-level background: Donors in the United States, Italy and Spain gave samples during acute or convalescent COVID-19. In each case, the material was cDNA or gDNA derived from T cells, B-cell-depleted T cells, or PBMCs.

V lost 1 base and J 6 bases, leaving 15 bases between the germline ends. CDR3 size: 15 residues. Germline CDR1 SEHNR, CDR2 FQNEAQ (reference sequence). In the original processing: How many nucleated cells were present was estimated from reference gene primer amplification. The assay was immunoSEQ multiplex PCR, and TCRdb's table has in-frame clones only and misses some. D and trimming come from the DNA, and the V and J calls and clone size come from that table. The table records roughly 250,000 clones, 82% of them present only once. Sequenced: peripheral blood. This chain connects TRBV7-9 to TRBJ1-1; D gene unclear. The source of this sequence is a woman aged 60-75 years with active or convalescent COVID-19. In DNA, the CDR3 is TGTGCCAGCAGCTTAGTGGGTCGGGGAAGGGCTGAAGCTTTCTTT. As protein: CASSLVGRGRAEAFF.